Listed below are T cell receptor beta chains from one sample, sequenced in a study of prognosis after radiotherapy for stage I lung cancer. TCRdb itself ran the multiplex PCR reads through MiXCR, one entry per CDR3 protein. Here the sample spans tens of thousands of distinct CDR3 sequences, about 37% being singletons. Specimen: PBMCs, collected before or after stereotactic body radiation therapy (not recorded which). The receptors stem from a donor aged 50 or older with non-small cell lung cancer. The CDR3 runs from the conserved cysteine through the conserved F or W. A D gene is named only where the DNA matches it firmly. Expanded clones get a size class; other rows say once, few or many, or leave the size out.

size	V	D	J	CDR3	DNA
many	TRBV20-1	TRBD1	TRBJ2-3	CSAKDPQGADTQYF	TGCAGTGCAAAGGACCCACAGGGGGCAGATACGCAGTATTTT
NA	TRBV11-2	NA	TRBJ2-7	CASIPGVYEQYF	TGTGCCAGCATCCCCGGGGTCTACGAGCAGTACTTC
many	TRBV5-1	TRBD2	TRBJ2-3	CASSSSGRSTDTQYF	TGCGCCAGCAGCTCTAGCGGGAGGTCCACAGATACGCAGTATTTT
many	TRBV12-5	TRBD1	TRBJ2-5	CASGPRQGETQYF	TGTGCTAGTGGCCCTAGACAGGGAGAGACCCAGTACTTC
many	TRBV15	NA	TRBJ2-7	CATSKATGPYEQYF	TGTGCCACCAGCAAAGCCACGGGACCCTACGAGCAGTACTTC
many	TRBV24-1	NA	TRBJ2-7	CATSDPLTYEQYF	TGTGCCACCAGTGATCCACTTACCTACGAGCAGTACTTC
NA	TRBV28	NA	TRBJ2-3	CASSYYREYVDTQYF	TGTGCCAGCAGCTACTATCGGGAGTATGTAGATACGCAGTATTTT
many	TRBV6-2/TRBV6-3	NA	TRBJ2-3	CASSYGGGTDTQYF	TGTGCCAGCAGTTACGGCGGGGGCACAGATACGCAGTATTTT
NA	TRBV2	TRBD2	TRBJ2-2	CASSEPSGRGGTGELFF	TGTGCCAGCAGTGAACCTAGCGGTAGAGGCGGCACCGGGGAGCTGTTTTTT
many	TRBV5-1	NA	TRBJ1-4	CASSPGNGWEKLFF	TGCGCCAGCAGCCCGGGAAATGGGTGGGAAAAACTGTTTTTT
many	TRBV18	NA	TRBJ2-1	CASSPGGVYEQFF	TGTGCCAGCTCACCCGGTGGGGTGTATGAGCAGTTCTTC
many	TRBV11-3	NA	TRBJ2-6	CASTKDSAGANVLTF	TGTGCCAGCACCAAGGACAGCGCTGGGGCCAACGTCCTGACTTTC
many	TRBV30	TRBD2	TRBJ2-3	CAASGRAGTDTQYF	TGTGCTGCTAGCGGGAGGGCCGGGACAGATACGCAGTATTTT
NA	TRBV7-8	NA	TRBJ1-2	CASIPVRGAGVYTF	TGTGCCAGCATCCCCGTACGGGGCGCTGGTGTCTACACCTTC
many	TRBV6-2/TRBV6-3	NA	TRBJ2-2	CASRWLARGDTGELFF	TGTGCCAGCAGGTGGCTCGCCAGGGGGGACACCGGGGAGCTGTTTTTT
few	TRBV14	NA	TRBJ2-5	CASSPSAWRSGETQYF	TGTGCCAGCAGCCCGTCGGCGTGGAGGTCTGGCGAGACCCAGTACTTC
NA	TRBV7-2	NA	TRBJ2-6	CASRARACRETVANVLTF	TGTGCCAGCAGGGCCCGAGCGTGCAGGGAAACTGTGGCCAACGTCCTGACTTTC
many	TRBV10-3	TRBD1	TRBJ2-3	CATAGTGTTDTQYF	TGTGCCACCGCGGGGACAGGGACCACAGATACGCAGTATTTT
many	TRBV18	NA	TRBJ1-3	CASSPPGKGSGNTIYF	TGTGCCAGCTCACCACCAGGGAAGGGATCTGGAAACACCATATATTTT
NA	TRBV3-1	NA	TRBJ2-2	CASSHLANTGELFF	TGTGCCAGCAGCCATTTAGCGAACACCGGGGAGCTGTTTTTT
NA	TRBV27	NA	TRBJ1-6	CASIYKHNNSPLHF	TGTGCCAGCATCTACAAGCATAATAATTCACCCCTCCACTTT
NA	TRBV2	NA	TRBJ2-4	CASSNPGELNIQYF	TGTGCCAGCAGTAACCCGGGGGAGCTCAACATTCAGTACTTC
NA	TRBV2	NA	TRBJ1-5	CASRARGAHQPQHF	TGTGCCAGCAGGGCCCGGGGGGCCCATCAGCCCCAGCATTTT
many	TRBV5-1	NA	TRBJ2-2	CASSPTGNTGELFF	TGCGCCAGCAGCCCGACAGGGAACACCGGGGAGCTGTTTTTT